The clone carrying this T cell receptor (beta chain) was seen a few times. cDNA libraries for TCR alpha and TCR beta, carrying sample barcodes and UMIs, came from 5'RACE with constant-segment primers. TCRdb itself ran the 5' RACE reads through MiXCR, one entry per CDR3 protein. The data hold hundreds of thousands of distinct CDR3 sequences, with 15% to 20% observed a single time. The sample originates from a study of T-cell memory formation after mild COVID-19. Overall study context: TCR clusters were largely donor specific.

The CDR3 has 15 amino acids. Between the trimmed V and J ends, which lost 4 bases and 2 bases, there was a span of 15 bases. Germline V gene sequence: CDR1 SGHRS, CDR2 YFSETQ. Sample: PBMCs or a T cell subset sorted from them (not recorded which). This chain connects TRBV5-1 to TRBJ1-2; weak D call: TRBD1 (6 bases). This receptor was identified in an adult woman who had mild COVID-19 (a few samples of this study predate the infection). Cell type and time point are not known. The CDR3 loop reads CASSPTGGQNYGYTF. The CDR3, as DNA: TGCGCCAGCAGCCCGACTGGGGGGCAAAACTATGGCTACACCTTC.